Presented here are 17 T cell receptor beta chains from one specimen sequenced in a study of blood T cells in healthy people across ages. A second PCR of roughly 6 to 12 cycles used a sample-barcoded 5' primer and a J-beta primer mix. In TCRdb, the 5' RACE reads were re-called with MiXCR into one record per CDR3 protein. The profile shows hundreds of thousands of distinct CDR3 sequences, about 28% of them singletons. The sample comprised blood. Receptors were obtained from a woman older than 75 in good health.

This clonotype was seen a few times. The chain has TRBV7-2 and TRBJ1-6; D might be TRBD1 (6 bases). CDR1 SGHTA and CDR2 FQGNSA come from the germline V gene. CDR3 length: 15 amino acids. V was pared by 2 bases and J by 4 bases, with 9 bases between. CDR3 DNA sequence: TGTGCCAGCAGCTTACGTGGACAGTATAATTCACCCCTCCACTTT. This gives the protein CASSLRGQYNSPLHF. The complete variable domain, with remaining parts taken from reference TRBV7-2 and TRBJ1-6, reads GAGVSQSPSNKVTEKGKDVELRCDPISGHTALYWYRQSLGQGLEFLIYFQGNSAPDKSGLPSDRFSAERTGGSVSTLTIQRTQQEDSAVYLCASSLRGQYNSPLHFGNGTRLTVT.

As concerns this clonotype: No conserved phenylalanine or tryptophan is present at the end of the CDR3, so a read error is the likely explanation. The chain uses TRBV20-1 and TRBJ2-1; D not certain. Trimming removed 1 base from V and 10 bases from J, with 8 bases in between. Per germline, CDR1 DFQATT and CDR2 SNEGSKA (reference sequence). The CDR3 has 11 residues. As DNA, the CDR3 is TGCAGTGCTAGAGTACGGCGAGAGCAGTTCGTC. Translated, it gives CSARVRREQFV.

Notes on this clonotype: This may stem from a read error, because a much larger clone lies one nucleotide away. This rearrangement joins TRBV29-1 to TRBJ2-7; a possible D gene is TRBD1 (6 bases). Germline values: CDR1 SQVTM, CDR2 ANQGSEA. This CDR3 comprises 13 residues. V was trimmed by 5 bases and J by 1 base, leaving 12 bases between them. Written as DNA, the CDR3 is TGCAGCGTTCAGGACAGAGCATCCTACGAGCAGTACTTC. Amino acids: CSVQDRASYEQYF.

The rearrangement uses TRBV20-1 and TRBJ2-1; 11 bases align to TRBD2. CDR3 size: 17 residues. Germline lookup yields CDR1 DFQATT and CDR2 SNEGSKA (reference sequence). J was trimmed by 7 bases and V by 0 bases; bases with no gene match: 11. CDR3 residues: CSARDRLAGGPGNEQFF. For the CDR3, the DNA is TGCAGTGCTAGAGATCGCTTAGCGGGAGGGCCGGGGAATGAGCAGTTCTTC.

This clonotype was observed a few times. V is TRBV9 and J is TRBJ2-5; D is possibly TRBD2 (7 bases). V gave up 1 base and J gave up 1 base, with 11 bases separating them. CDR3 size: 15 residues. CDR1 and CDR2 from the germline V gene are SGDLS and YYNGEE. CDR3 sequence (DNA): TGTGCCAGCAGCGTATTCGGGGGGCGCCAAGAGACCCAGTACTTC. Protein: CASSVFGGRQETQYF.

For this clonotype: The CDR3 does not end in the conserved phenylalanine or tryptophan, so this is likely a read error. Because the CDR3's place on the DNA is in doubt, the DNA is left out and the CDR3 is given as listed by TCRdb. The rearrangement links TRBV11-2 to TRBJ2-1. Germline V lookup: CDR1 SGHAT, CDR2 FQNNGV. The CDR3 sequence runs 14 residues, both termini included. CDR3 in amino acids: CASSSPKGYNEQLV.

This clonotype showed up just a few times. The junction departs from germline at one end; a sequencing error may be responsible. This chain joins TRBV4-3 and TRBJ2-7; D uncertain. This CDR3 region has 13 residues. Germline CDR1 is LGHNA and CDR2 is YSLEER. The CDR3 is CASNQAVISEQYF. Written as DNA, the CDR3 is TGCGCCAGCAACCAAGCCGTCATCTCCGAGCAGTACTTC.

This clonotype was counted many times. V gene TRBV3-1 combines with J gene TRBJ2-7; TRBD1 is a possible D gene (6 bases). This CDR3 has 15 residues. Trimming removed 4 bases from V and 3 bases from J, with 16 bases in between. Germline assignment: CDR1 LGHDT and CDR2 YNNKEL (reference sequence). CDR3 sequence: CASSLFLGQIYEQYF. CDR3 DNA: TGTGCCAGCAGCCTCTTCCTCGGACAGATCTACGAGCAGTACTTC.

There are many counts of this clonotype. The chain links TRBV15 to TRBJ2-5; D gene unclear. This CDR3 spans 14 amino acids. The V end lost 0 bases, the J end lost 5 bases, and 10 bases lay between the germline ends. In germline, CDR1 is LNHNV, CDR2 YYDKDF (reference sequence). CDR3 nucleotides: TGTGCCACCAGCAGAGATGGAAGTCGGGAGACCCAGTACTTC. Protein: CATSRDGSRETQYF. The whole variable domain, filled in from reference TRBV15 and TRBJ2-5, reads DAMVIQNPRYQVTQFGKPVTLSCSQTLNHNVMYWYQQKSSQAPKLLFHYYDKDFNNEADTPDNFQSRRPNTSFCFLDIRSPGLGDTAMYLCATSRDGSRETQYFGPGTRLLVL.

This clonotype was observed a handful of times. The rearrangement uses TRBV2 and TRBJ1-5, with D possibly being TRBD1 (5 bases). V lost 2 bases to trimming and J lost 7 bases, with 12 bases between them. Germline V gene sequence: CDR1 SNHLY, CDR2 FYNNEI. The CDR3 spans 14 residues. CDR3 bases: TGTGCCAGCAGTGAACGCACAGGCGAACAGCCCCAGCATTTT. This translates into CASSERTGEQPQHF. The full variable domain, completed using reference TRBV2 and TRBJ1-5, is EPEVTQTPSHQVTQMGQEVILRCVPISNHLYFYWYRQILGQKVEFLVSFYNNEISEKSEIFDDQFSVERPDGSNFTLKIRSTKLEDSAMYFCASSERTGEQPQHFGDGTRLSIL.

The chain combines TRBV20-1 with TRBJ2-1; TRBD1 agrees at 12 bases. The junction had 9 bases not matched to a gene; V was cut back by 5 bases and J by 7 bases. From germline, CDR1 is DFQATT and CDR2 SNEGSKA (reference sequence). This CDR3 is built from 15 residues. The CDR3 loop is CSAGGRDRGHNEQFF. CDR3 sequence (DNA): TGCAGTGCTGGTGGCAGGGACAGGGGGCATAATGAGCAGTTCTTC.

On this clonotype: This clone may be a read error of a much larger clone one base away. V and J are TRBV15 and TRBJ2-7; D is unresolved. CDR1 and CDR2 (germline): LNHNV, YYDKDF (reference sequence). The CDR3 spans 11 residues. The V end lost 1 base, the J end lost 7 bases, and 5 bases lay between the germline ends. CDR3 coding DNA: TGTGCCACCAGCAGAGTTAATGAGCAGTACTTC. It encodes CATSRVNEQYF. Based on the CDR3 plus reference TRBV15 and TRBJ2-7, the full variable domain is DAMVIQNPRYQVTQFGKPVTLSCSQTLNHNVMYWYQQKSSQAPKLLFHYYDKDFNNEADTPDNFQSRRPNTSFCFLDIRSPGLGDTAMYLCATSRVNEQYFGPGTRLTVT.

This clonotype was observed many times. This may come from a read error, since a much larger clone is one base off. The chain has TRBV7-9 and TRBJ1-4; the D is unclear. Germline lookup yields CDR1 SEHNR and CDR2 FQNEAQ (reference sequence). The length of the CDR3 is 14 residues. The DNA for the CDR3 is TGTGCCAGCAGCTTAGGAGGTGGTAATGAAAAACGGTTTTTT. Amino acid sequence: CASSLGGGNEKRFF.

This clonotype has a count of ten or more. The CDR3 is CASRNPLAGGSSEQYF. The CDR3, as DNA: TGTGCCAGCAGAAACCCCCTTGCGGGGGGATCGAGTGAGCAGTACTTC. V is TRBV6-5 and J is TRBJ2-7; 8 nucleotides match TRBD2. The CDR3 is 16 amino acids. Germline CDR1 MNHEY, CDR2 SVGAGI. Trimming removed 6 bases from V and 7 bases from J; junction bases left unmatched: 17.

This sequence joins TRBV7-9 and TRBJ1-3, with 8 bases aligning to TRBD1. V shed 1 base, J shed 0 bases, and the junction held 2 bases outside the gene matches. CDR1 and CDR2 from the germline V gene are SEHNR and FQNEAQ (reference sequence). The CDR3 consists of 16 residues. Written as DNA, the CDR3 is TGTGCCAGCAGCTTAGGGACAGGGAACTCTGGAAACACCATATATTTT. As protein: CASSLGTGNSGNTIYF.

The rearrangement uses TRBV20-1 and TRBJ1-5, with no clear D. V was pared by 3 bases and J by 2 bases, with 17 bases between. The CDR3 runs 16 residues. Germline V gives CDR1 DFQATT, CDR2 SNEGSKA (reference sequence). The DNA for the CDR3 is TGCAGTGCTAGCGGTTACGGGTCTGGGGGCAATCAGCCCCAGCATTTT. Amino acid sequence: CSASGYGSGGNQPQHF.

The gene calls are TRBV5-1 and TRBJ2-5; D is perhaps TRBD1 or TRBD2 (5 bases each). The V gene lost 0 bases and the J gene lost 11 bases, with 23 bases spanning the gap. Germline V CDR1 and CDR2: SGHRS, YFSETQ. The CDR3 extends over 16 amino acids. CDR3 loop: CASSLGDRGGRHEQYF. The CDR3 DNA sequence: TGCGCCAGCAGCTTGGGGGACCGGGGCGGCCGCCATGAGCAGTACTTC.